Described below is a single T cell receptor beta chain sequence and its context. As yet, its antigen is unknown. The data originate from a study of cytomegalovirus exposure and HLA in healthy donors. Study findings and constraints: The study flagged approximately 180 TCR beta chains as cytomegalovirus-associated. A missense variant in DCLRE1C was later tied to TCR beta V- and J-gene trimming.

PCR employed 60 Vbeta and 13 Jbeta primers. Sequencing was performed with immunoSEQ multiplex PCR; in TCRdb, only in-frame clones are kept and a portion is missing. This sample's table reports 85,000 to 110,000 clones. The V gene lost 5 bases and the J gene lost 1 base, with 12 bases spanning the gap. The CDR3 consists of 15 residues. Germline CDR1 SGHTA, CDR2 FQGNSA. The TCR originated in a man aged 35-49 years in good health and CMV-seronegative. Sample: PBMCs. J is TRBJ1-5 and V is TRBV7-2; a weak D match, TRBD1 (6 bases). The CDR3 region has the DNA TGTGCCAGCAGCGCCCTACAGGGAAGCAATCAGCCCCAGCATTTT. Protein: CASSALQGSNQPQHF. Variable domain in full (rest from reference TRBV7-2 and TRBJ1-5): GAGVSQSPSNKVTEKGKDVELRCDPISGHTALYWYRQSLGQGLEFLIYFQGNSAPDKSGLPSDRFSAERTGGSVSTLTIQRTQQEDSAVYLCASSALQGSNQPQHFGDGTRLSIL.